This T cell receptor beta chain derives from a study of T cells in Graves' hyperthyroidism and ophthalmopathy. Authors of the study amplified TCR beta CDR3 regions from RNA transcripts. The HTBI primer set was used in a first-round RT-PCR of the TCR CDR3. TCRdb processed the multiplex PCR reads anew with MiXCR; each CDR3 protein has one entry. The sample shows about 400,000 distinct CDR3 sequences, over 12% of them seen only once. CDR3 length equals 13 residues. J gave up 5 bases and V 4 bases, and 2 bases lay outside the gene matches. Germline CDR1 and CDR2: KGHSH and LQKENI. The study excluded patients with uncontrolled infection, other autoimmune disease, pregnancy or lactation. Findings of the study overall: Most clonotypes expanded in thyroid above 0.001 were likewise present in blood.

In its sample, this clonotype was seen many times. Its specificity is not known. Source material: blood. The rearrangement uses TRBV18 and TRBJ2-3; 8 bases fit TRBD2. This receptor was obtained from a man aged 50-60 years with Graves' ophthalmopathy. The CDR3 DNA is TGTGCCAGCTCACTAACTAGCGGAGATACGCAGTATTTT. Translated, it gives CASSLTSGDTQYF.